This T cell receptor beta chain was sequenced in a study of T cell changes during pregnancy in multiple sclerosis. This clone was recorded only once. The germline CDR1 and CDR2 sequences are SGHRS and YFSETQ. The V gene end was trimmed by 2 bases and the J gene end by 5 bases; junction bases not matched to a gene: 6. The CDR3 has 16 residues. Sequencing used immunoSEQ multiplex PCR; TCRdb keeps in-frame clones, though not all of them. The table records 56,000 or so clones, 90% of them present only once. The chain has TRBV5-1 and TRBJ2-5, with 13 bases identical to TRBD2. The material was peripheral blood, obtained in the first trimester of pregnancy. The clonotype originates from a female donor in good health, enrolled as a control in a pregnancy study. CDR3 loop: CASSLGTSGVQETQYF. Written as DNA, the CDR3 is TGCGCCAGCAGCTTAGGGACTAGCGGGGTTCAGGAGACCCAGTACTTC.